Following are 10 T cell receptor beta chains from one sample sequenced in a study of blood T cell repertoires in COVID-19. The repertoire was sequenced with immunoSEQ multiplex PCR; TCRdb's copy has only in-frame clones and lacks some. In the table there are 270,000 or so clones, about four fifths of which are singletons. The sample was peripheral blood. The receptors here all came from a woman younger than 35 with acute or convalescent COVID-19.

In nucleotides, the CDR3 is TGTGCCAGCTCAGACGGGACAGGCAATCAGCCCCAGCATTTT. Translated: CASSDGTGNQPQHF. The chain has TRBV18 and TRBJ1-5; 7 bases map to TRBD1. Germline values: CDR1 KGHSH, CDR2 LQKENI. V gave up 5 bases and J gave up 2 bases; unmatched junction bases: 3. The CDR3 totals 14 residues.

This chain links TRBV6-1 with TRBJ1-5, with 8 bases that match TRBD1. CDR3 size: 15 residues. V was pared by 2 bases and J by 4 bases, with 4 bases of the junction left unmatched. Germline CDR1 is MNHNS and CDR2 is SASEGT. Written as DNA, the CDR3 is TGTGCCAGCAGTGAATATGGGACAGGAAATCAGCCCCAGCATTTT. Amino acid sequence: CASSEYGTGNQPQHF.

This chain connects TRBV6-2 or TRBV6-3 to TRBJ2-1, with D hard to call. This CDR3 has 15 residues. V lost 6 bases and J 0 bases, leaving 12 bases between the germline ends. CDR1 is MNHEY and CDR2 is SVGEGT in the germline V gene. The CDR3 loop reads CASSLTTSSYNEQFF. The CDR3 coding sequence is TGTGCCAGCAGCCTAACTACAAGCTCCTACAATGAGCAGTTCTTC.

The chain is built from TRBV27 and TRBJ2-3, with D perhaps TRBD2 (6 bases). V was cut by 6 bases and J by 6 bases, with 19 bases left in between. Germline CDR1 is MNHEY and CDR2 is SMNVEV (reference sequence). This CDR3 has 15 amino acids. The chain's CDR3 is CASSGTAFEMDTQYF. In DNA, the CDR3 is TGTGCCAGCAGCGGGACTGCCTTTGAGATGGATACGCAGTATTTT.

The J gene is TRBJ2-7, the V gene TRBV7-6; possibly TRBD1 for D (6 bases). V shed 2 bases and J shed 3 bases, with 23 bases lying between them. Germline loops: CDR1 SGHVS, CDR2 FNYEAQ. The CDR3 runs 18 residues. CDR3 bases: TGTGCCAGCAGCTTATTTTTTCCCTCGACAGGTAGGGTCTACGAGCAGTACTTC. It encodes CASSLFFPSTGRVYEQYF.

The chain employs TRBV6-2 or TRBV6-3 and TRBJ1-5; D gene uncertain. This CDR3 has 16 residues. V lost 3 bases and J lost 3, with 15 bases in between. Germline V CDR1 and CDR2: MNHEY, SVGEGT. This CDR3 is CASSYRGGPNNQPQHF. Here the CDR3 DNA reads TGTGCCAGCAGTTATAGAGGCGGGCCCAACAATCAGCCCCAGCATTTT.

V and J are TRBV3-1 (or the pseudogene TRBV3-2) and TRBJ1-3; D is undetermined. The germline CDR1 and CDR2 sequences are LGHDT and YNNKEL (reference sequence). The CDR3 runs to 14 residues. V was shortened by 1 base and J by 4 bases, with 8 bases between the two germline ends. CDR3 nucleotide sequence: TGTGCCAGCAGCCAAGCTTTGCAGGGAAACACCATATATTTT. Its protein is CASSQALQGNTIYF.

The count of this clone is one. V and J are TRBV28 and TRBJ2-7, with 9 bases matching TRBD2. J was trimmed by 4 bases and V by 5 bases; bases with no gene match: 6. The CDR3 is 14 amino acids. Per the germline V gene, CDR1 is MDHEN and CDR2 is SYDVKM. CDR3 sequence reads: CASSAGGDLYEQYF. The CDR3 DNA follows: TGTGCCAGCAGTGCGGGGGGGGATCTTTACGAGCAGTACTTC.

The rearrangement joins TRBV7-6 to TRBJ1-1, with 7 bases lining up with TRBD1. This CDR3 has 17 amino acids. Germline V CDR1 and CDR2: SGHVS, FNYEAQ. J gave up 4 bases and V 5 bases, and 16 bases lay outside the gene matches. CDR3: CASSRKSQGEGATEAFF. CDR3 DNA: TGTGCCAGCAGCCGTAAGAGCCAGGGAGAGGGGGCCACTGAAGCTTTCTTT.

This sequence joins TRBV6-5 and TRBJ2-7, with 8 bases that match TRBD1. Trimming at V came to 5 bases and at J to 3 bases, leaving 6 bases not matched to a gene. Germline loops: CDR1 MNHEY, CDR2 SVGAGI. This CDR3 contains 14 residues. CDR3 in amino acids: CASSIAGGNYEQYF. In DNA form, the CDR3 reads TGTGCCAGCAGTATAGCAGGGGGCAACTACGAGCAGTACTTC.